This is a list of T cell receptor beta chains from one sample in a study of identical twins. From the 5' RACE reads, TCRdb called clonotypes with MiXCR, one entry per CDR3 protein. The sample carries roughly 750,000 distinct CDR3 sequences, about 20% recorded once. The sample also formed part of further work on T cells expressing NK-cell markers.

Sequencing input: PBMCs. The receptors were gathered from a woman younger than 35 in good health. Both conserved end residues are trimmed from each CDR3.

v_gene | CDR3aa
TRBV12-3/TRBV12-4 | ASSLALDSGNTIY
TRBV5-1 | ASSLGGTSGRNYEQY
TRBV12-3/TRBV12-4 | ASSLEGQLKY
TRBV20-1 | SARTDYNEQF
TRBV7-2 | ASSLGPLAGDTDTQY
TRBV9 | ASSVADTEAF
TRBV2 | ASSVLALKDEQF
TRBV7-2 | ASSRLERSDTQY
TRBV7-9 | ASSFVAENTEAF
TRBV7-9 | ASSFILARSF
TRBV5-1 | ASNEGRGVGEQY
TRBV11-2 | ASFPARRGSSGELF
TRBV10-3 | AISGAGPTDTQY
TRBV7-7 | ASSFALWSYNEQF
TRBV6-6 | ASSYLGEQF
TRBV6-5 | ASSYSTPSTDTQY
TRBV20-1 | SASGTWEETQY
TRBV5-4 | ASSKGQRNTGELF
TRBV20-1 | SARDLRQGFREKLF
TRBV20-1 | SATTGTSGPGEQY
TRBV12-3/TRBV12-4 | ASSLGTWRGDEQF
TRBV5-1 | ASRLTRRSSYNEQF
TRBV3-1 | ASSQEVGGEQY
TRBV11-3 | ASSPNGRHNYGYT
TRBV5-6 | ASSLTSGSRSYEQY
TRBV20-1 | SARKGQETQY
TRBV7-9 | ASSSGGVRNEQY
TRBV27 | ASSQDWEDTQY
TRBV29-1 | SVRGGGGTEAF
TRBV21-1 | ASGTGSVLYEQY
TRBV20-1 | SAWTEGFGYT
TRBV20-1 | SARRPDLTYNSPLH
TRBV15 | ATSGQNTGELF
TRBV20-1 | SALRGDYEQY
TRBV7-2 | ASSLWVSGYNEQF